The 5 T cell receptor beta chains reported below all come from one sample, sequenced in a study of early T cells in non-severe SARS-CoV-2 infection. Each CDR3 protein is one row after TCRdb ran MiXCR on the 5' RACE reads. The sample lists nearly 110,000 distinct CDR3 sequences; 11% were seen once. Sequenced sample: whole blood. These receptor sequences come from an adult who was a healthcare worker with PCR-confirmed SARS-CoV-2 infection or an uninfected control (not recorded which).

This clonotype was recorded many times. The chain is built from TRBV5-1 and TRBJ2-1; no clear D gene. CDR1 is SGHRS and CDR2 is YFSETQ in the germline V gene. CDR3 size: 12 residues. Trimming cost V 4 bases and J 4 bases, with 6 bases left between them. The CDR3 region has the DNA TGCGCCAGCAGCGAAACGTACAATGAGCAGTTCTTC. This codes for CASSETYNEQFF.

This clonotype was seen repeatedly, ten times or more. This chain uses TRBV10-2 with TRBJ1-1; 7 nucleotides agree with TRBD1. The V gene end was trimmed by 10 bases and the J gene end by 1 base; junction bases not matched to a gene: 9. Germline CDR1 is WSHSY and CDR2 is SAAADI. CDR3 length: 14 amino acids. CDR3 region: CATAEGAWNTEAFF. The CDR3 nucleotides read TGCGCCACCGCAGAGGGGGCATGGAACACTGAAGCTTTCTTT.

This clonotype was counted a few times. The rearrangement uses TRBV11-2 and TRBJ2-7; possible D gene TRBD1, 6 bases. With 8 bases removed from V and 4 bases from J, the gap between germline ends came to 21 bases. The CDR3 loop spans 15 amino acids. Germline values: CDR1 SGHAT, CDR2 FQNNGV. CDR3 sequence: CASFRGVGTSYEQYF. The CDR3 DNA is TGTGCCAGCTTCAGGGGAGTAGGGACGAGTTACGAGCAGTACTTC.

The rearrangement joins TRBV19 to TRBJ1-3; D may be TRBD1 (5 bases). Trimming removed 5 bases at V and 2 bases at J, with 16 bases between. The germline gives CDR1 LNHDA, CDR2 SQIVND (reference sequence). CDR3 length equals 16 residues. The CDR3 DNA reads as TGTGCCAGTAGTGCCACGGGACTTATCACTGGAAACACCATATATTTT. Its protein is CASSATGLITGNTIYF.

This clonotype was seen a handful of times. The rearrangement uses TRBV6-6 and TRBJ2-2; 8 bases match TRBD2. The V and J ends lost 6 bases and 2 bases, in that order; junction bases with no gene match: 5. Germline V gene lookup returns CDR1 MNHNY and CDR2 SVGAGI (reference sequence). The CDR3 totals 15 residues. CDR3 loop: CASSPGGTNTGELFF. CDR3 sequence (DNA): TGTGCCAGCAGCCCGGGAGGGACTAACACCGGGGAGCTGTTTTTT.